A selection of T cell receptor beta chains follows, all from one sample in a study of molecular identifiers for immune sequencing clone quantification. Each CDR3 protein is one row after TCRdb ran MiXCR on the PCR reads. The sample lists 600,000 to 650,000 distinct CDR3 sequences, about 20% occurring once. The sequenced sample was naive CD8+ T cells from blood, with Jurkat cell RNA spiked in. Receptor source: a human donor in good health. Some libraries in this study had Jurkat cell RNA spiked in. Each CDR3 is given with its conserved first and last residue. The D gene is left open where the match is weak.

CDR3 | J | V | D
CASSHDKSGANVLTF | TRBJ2-6 | TRBV14 | NA
CSARGYDSYNSSLHF | TRBJ1-6 | TRBV20-1 | NA
CSAGGLTSYEQYF | TRBJ2-7 | TRBV20-1 | NA
CASSYAPPGQVYGSGANVLTF | TRBJ2-6 | TRBV6-2/TRBV6-3 | NA
CASSYWEYNEQFF | TRBJ2-1 | TRBV6-2/TRBV6-3 | NA
CASSPPLLGSNTEAFF | TRBJ1-1 | TRBV27 | NA
CASSYLSPTGGNTEAFF | TRBJ1-1 | TRBV27 | TRBD1
CASSLVFASGNTGELFF | TRBJ2-2 | TRBV27 | TRBD2
CASSFGGRTEYQETQYF | TRBJ2-5 | TRBV28 | NA
CASSQDEYRGSEEQYF | TRBJ2-7 | TRBV4-3 | TRBD1
CASSLIAGGSYEQYF | TRBJ2-7 | TRBV5-4 | TRBD2
CASSSGLARQETQYF | TRBJ2-5 | TRBV7-3 | TRBD2
CASSEWGAEETQYF | TRBJ2-5 | TRBV25-1 | NA
CASSWTSGEYEQYF | TRBJ2-7 | TRBV19 | TRBD2
CASSLSTLAGLYTDTQYF | TRBJ2-3 | TRBV28 | TRBD2